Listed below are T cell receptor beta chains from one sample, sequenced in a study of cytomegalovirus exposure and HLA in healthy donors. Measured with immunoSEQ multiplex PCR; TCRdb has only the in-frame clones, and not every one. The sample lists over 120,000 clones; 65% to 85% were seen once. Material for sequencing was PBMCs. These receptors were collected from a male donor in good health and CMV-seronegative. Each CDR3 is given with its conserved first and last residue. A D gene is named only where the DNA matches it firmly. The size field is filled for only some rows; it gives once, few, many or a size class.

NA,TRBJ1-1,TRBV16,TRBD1,TGTGCCAGCAGCCAGGGGACAGCTAACACTGAAGCTTTCTTT,CASSQGTANTEAFF
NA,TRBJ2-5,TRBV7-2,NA,TGTGCCAGCAGACCCGGATCCGGGAGAGAGACCCAGTACTTC,CASRPGSGRETQYF
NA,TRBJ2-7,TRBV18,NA,TGTGCCAGCTCACCACCGACAGTATACTCCTACGAGCAGTACTTC,CASSPPTVYSYEQYF
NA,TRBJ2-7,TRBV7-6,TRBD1,TGTGCCAGCAGCTTAGCGGGCGGGACAGGTCCTAAAGAGCAGTACTTC,CASSLAGGTGPKEQYF
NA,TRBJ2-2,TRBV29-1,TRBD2,TGCAGCGTTGGGCTAGCGGCGAACACCGGGGAGCTGTTTTTT,CSVGLAANTGELFF
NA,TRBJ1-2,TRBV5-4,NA,TGTGCCAGCAGCTCAGCGAGTGGATTTGGCTACACCTTC,CASSSASGFGYTF
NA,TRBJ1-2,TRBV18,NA,TGTGCCAGCTCACCAGAGGCCTATGGCTACACCTTC,CASSPEAYGYTF
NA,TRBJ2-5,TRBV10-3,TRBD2,TGTGCCATGAGGGCTGGGCGGGAGGGGGAGACCCAGTACTTC,CAMRAGREGETQYF
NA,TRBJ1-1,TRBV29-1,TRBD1,TGCAGCGTTAGGGACAGCACTGAAGCTTTCTTT,CSVRDSTEAFF
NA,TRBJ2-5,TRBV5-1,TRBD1,TGCGCCAGCAGCTTGAGACAGGGGACTGAGACCCAGTACTTC,CASSLRQGTETQYF
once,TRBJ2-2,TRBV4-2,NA,TGTGCCAGCAGCCCTCGGGACGGGGAGCTGTTTTTT,CASSPRDGELFF
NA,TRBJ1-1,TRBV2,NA,TGTGCCACCCAGAAGGGGCCAGAAGCTTTCTTT,CATQKGPEAFF
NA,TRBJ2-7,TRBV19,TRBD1,TGTGCCAGTAGTATAGGGACAGGACTCTCCTACGAGCAGTACTTC,CASSIGTGLSYEQYF
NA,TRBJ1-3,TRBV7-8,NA,TGTGCCAGCAGCTTCCGGCGGTTGCCTAGAAGCTCTGGAAACACCATATATTTT,CASSFRRLPRSSGNTIYF
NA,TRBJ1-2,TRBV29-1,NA,TGCAGCGTTGAGAGGTGGGGGGATGGCTACACCTTC,CSVERWGDGYTF
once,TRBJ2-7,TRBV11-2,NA,TGTGCCAGCAGCACGGGACAACCTGGAGATTACGAGCAGTACTTC,CASSTGQPGDYEQYF
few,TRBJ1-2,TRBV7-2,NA,TGTGCCAGCAGCCCTAGAAGGGGCGAGAACTATGGCTACACCTTC,CASSPRRGENYGYTF
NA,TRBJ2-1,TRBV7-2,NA,TGTGCCAGCAGCGGTCAGCGGGGACACTCCTACAATGAGCAGTTCTTC,CASSGQRGHSYNEQFF
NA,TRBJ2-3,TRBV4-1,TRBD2,TGCGCCAGCAGCCAAGCCCCCGCTAGCGGGTCCACAGATACGCAGTATTTT,CASSQAPASGSTDTQYF
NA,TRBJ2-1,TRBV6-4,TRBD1,TGTGCCAGCAGTAAACAGGGGGCGGGTGAGCAGTTCTTC,CASSKQGAGEQFF
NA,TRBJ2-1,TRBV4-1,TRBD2,TGCGCCAGCAGCACCCGACTAGCGGGAGGCGGTTACAATGAGCAGTTCTTC,CASSTRLAGGGYNEQFF
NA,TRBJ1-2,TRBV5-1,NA,TGCGCCAGCAGGCACGTTGGCTCCCGCGGCGGGGGCTACACCTTC,CASRHVGSRGGGYTF
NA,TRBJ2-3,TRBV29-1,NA,TGCAGCATCCGGGACAACACAGATACGCAGTATTTT,CSIRDNTDTQYF
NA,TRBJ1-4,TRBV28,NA,TGTGCCAGCAGTCCCCAGGGTACAGGGTTTGATGAAAAACTGTTTTTT,CASSPQGTGFDEKLFF
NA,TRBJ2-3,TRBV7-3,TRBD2,TGTGCCTCCAAGACTAGCGAGGACACAGATACGCAGTATTTT,CASKTSEDTDTQYF
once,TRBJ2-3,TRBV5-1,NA,TGCGCCAGCAGCTTCGAGTACACGCAGTATTTT,CASSFEYTQYF
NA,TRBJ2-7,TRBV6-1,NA,TGTGCCAGCAAGGACAGCCTTACCTACGAGCAGTACTTC,CASKDSLTYEQYF
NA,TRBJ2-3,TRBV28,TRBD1,TGTGCCAGCAGTACCGGGACAGGGATCGATACGCAGTATTTT,CASSTGTGIDTQYF
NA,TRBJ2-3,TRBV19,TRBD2,TGTGCCAGTAAAACTAGCGGGAGACCAGATACGCAGTATTTT,CASKTSGRPDTQYF
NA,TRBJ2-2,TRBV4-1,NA,TGCGCCAGCAGCCGGGGCGGAGGGCTGGGCACCGGGGAGCTGTTTTTT,CASSRGGGLGTGELFF
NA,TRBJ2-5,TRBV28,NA,TGTGCCAGCAGTGCCCCCGGAGAGACCCAGTACTTC,CASSAPGETQYF
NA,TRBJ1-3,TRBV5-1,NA,TGCGCCAGCCACCACGGGGAACATGGAAACACCATATATTTT,CASHHGEHGNTIYF
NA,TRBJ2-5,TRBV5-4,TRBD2,TGTGCCAGCAGTCTGGGAGGGAGTCAAGAGACCCAGTACTTC,CASSLGGSQETQYF
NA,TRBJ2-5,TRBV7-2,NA,TGTGCCAGCAGCCCCCGGGGTACCATAGTGACCCAGTACTTC,CASSPRGTIVTQYF
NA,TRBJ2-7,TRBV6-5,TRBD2,TGTGCCAGCAGTTACTTTGAAAGCGGGGGTTACGAGCAGTACTTC,CASSYFESGGYEQYF
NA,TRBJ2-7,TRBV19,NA,TGTGCCAGTAGTATAGGAGAAGGGGCCGCGGTGCGTCGGTACTTC,CASSIGEGAAVRRYF
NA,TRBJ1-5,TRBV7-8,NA,TGTGCCAGCAGCTTAAGCGGGAACAGGGTGGATCAGCCCCAGCATTTT,CASSLSGNRVDQPQHF
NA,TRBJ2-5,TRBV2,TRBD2,TGTGCCAGCAGCCCCCGACTAGCGGGAGGAAGGGAGACCCAGTACTTC,CASSPRLAGGRETQYF
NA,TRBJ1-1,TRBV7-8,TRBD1,TGTGCCAGCAGCTCAACCGGGACAGGGAGCTTTATGAACACTGAAGCTTTCTTT,CASSSTGTGSFMNTEAFF
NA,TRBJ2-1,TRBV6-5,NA,TGTGCCAGCGCCCAGACAGGCGAGCAGTTCTTC,CASAQTGEQFF
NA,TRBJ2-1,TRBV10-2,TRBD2,TGCGCCAGCAGTGAGGATAGCGGGGGGCAGTTCTTC,CASSEDSGGQFF
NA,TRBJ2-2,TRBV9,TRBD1,TGTGCCAGCAGCGGCCGGGACAGGGCCGGGGAGCTGTTTTTT,CASSGRDRAGELFF
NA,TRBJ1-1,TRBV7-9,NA,TGTGCCAGCAGCTTAACAGGGTCGAACACTGAAGCTTTCTTT,CASSLTGSNTEAFF
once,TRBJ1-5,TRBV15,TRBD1,TGTGCCACCAGCAGAGGAGACAGGGCTGTCGCTAGCGGGGATCAGCCCCAGCATTTT,CATSRGDRAVASGDQPQHF
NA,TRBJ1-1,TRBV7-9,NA,TGTGCCAGCACCCTAGGGGGGGAGGCTGAAGCTTTCTTT,CASTLGGEAEAFF